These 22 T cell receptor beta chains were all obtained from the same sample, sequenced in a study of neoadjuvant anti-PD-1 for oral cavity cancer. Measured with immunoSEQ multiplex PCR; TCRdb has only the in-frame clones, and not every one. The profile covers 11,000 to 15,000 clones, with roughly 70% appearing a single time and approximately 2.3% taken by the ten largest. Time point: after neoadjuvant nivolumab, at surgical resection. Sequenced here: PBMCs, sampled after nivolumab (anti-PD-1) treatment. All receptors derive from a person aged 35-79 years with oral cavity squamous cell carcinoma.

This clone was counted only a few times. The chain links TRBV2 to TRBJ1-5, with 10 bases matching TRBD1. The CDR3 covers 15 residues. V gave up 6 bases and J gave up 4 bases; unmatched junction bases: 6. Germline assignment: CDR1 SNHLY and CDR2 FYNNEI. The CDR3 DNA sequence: TGTGCCAGCAGACCGGGACAGGGGTGGAATCAGCCCCAGCATTTT. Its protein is CASRPGQGWNQPQHF.

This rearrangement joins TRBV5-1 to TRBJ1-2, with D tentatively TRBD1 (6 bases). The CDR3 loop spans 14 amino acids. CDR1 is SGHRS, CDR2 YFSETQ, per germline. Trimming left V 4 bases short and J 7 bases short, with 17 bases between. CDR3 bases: TGCGCCAGCAGCCAGGACAGCCCAAGAGGTGGCTACACCTTC. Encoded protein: CASSQDSPRGGYTF.

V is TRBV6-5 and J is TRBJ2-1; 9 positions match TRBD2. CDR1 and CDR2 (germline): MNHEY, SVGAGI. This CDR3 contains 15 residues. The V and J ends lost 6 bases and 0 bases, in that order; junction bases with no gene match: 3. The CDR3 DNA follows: TGTGCCAGCAGACTTAGCGGGAGCTCCTACAATGAGCAGTTCTTC. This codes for CASRLSGSSYNEQFF.

The CDR3 loop is CASSITSGSPHEQFF. The CDR3 nucleotides read TGTGCCAGCAGCATAACTAGCGGGAGTCCCCATGAGCAGTTCTTC. The V and J genes are TRBV5-8 and TRBJ2-1, with 11 bases lining up with TRBD2. Germline loops: CDR1 SGHTS, CDR2 YDEGEE. The ends lost 4 bases at V and 8 bases at J; junction bases unmatched: 8. This CDR3 has 15 amino acids.

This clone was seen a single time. CDR3 amino acids: CASSQGGRQGYQETQYF. DNA of the CDR3: TGTGCCAGCAGCCAAGGGGGTCGACAGGGGTACCAAGAGACCCAGTACTTC. The chain couples TRBV14 to TRBJ2-5; TRBD1 agrees at 8 bases. Germline V gene sequence: CDR1 SGHDN, CDR2 FVKESK. The V and J ends lost 1 base and 0 bases, in that order; junction bases with no gene match: 7. The CDR3 is made up of 17 amino acids.

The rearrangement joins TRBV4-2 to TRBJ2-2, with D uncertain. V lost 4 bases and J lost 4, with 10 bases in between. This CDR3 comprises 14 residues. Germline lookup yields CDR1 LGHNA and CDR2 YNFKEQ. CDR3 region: CASSPGPGTGELFF. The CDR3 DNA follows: TGTGCCAGCAGCCCCGGACCAGGCACCGGGGAGCTGTTTTTT.

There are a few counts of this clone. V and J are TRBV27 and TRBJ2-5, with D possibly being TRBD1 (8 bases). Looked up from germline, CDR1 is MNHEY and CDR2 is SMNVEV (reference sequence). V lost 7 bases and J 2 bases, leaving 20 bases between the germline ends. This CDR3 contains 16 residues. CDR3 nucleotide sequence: TGTGCCAGCAAATCGGGGGGACAGGCCATACAAGAGACCCAGTACTTC. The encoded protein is CASKSGGQAIQETQYF.

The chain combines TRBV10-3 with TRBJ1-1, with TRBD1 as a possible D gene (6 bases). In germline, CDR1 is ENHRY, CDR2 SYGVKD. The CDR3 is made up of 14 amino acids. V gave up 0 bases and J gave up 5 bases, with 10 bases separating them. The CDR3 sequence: CAISESGAVTEAFF. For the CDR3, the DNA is TGTGCCATCAGTGAGTCGGGGGCGGTTACTGAAGCTTTCTTT.

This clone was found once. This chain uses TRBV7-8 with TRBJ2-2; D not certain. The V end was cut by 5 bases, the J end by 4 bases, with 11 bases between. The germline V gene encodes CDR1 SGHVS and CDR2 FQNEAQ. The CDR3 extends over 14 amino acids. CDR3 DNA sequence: TGTGCCAGCAGCCCGAGTAGGGTCACCGGGGAGCTGTTTTTT. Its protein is CASSPSRVTGELFF.

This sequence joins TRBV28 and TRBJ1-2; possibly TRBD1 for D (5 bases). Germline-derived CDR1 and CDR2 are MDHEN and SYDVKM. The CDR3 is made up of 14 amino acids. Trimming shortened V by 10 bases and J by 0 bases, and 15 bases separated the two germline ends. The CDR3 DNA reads TGTGCCACCCAAAGGGGAAGGACTAACTATGGCTACACCTTC. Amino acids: CATQRGRTNYGYTF.

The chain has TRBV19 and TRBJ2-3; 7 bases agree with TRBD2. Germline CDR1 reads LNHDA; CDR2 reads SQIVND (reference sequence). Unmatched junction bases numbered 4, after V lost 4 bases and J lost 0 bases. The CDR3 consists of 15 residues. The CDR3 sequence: CASSSFSGSTDTQYF. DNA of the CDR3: TGTGCCAGTAGTAGCTTTAGCGGGAGCACAGATACGCAGTATTTT.

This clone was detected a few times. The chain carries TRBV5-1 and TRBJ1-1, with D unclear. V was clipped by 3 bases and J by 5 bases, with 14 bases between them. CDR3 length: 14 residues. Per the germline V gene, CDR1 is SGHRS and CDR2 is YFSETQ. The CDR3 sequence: CASSSHLGVTEAFF. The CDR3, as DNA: TGCGCCAGCAGCTCTCACCTGGGCGTAACTGAAGCTTTCTTT. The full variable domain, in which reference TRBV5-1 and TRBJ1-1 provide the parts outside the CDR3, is KAGVTQTPRYLIKTRGQQVTLSCSPISGHRSVSWYQQTPGQGLQFLFEYFSETQRNKGNFPGRFSGRQFSNSRSEMNVSTLELGDSALYLCASSSHLGVTEAFFGQGTRLTVV.

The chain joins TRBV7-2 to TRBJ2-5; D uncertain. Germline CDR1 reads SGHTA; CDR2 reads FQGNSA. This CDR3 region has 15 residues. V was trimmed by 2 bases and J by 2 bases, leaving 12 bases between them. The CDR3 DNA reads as TGTGCCAGCAGCTTAACAGAGGCTCCGCAAGAGACCCAGTACTTC. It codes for CASSLTEAPQETQYF.

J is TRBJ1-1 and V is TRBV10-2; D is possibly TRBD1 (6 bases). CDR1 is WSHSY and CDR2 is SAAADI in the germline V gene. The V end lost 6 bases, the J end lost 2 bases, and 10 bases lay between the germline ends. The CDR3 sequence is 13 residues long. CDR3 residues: CASRQQGNTEAFF. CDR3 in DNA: TGCGCCAGCAGGCAACAGGGAAACACTGAAGCTTTCTTT.

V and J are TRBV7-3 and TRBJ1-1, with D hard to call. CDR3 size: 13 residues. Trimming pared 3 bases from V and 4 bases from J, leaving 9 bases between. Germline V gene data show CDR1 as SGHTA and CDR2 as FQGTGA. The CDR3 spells CASSFSGSTEAFF. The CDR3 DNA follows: TGTGCCAGCAGCTTTTCGGGTTCCACTGAAGCTTTCTTT.

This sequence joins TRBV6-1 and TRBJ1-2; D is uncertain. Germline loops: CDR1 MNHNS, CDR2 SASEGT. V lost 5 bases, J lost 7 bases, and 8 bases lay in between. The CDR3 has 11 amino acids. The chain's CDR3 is CASSNTVGYTF. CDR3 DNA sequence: TGTGCCAGCAGTAACACAGTTGGCTACACCTTC.

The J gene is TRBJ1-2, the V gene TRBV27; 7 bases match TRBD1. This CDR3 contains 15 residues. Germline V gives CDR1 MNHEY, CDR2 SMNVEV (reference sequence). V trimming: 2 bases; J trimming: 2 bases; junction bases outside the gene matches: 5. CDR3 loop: CASSLRGQLNYGYTF. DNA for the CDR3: TGTGCCAGCAGTTTAAGGGGACAGCTCAACTATGGCTACACCTTC.

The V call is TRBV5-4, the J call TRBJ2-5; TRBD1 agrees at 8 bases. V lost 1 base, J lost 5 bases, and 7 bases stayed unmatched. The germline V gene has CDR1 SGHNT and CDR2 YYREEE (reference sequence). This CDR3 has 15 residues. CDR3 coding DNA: TGTGCCAGCAGCTTGTATCAGGGGGCGGGGGAGACCCAGTACTTC. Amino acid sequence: CASSLYQGAGETQYF. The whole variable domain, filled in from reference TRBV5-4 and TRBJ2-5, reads ETGVTQSPTHLIKTRGQQVTLRCSSQSGHNTVSWYQQALGQGPQFIFQYYREEENGRGNFPPRFSGLQFPNYSSELNVNALELDDSALYLCASSLYQGAGETQYFGPGTRLLVL.

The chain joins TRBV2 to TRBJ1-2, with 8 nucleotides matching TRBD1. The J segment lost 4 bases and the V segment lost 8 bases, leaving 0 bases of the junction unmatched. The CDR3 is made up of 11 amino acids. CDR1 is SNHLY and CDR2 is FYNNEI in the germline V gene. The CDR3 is CASGTGYGYTF. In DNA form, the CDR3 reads TGTGCCAGCGGGACAGGCTATGGCTACACCTTC. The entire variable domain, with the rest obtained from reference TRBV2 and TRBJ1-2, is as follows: EPEVTQTPSHQVTQMGQEVILRCVPISNHLYFYWYRQILGQKVEFLVSFYNNEISEKSEIFDDQFSVERPDGSNFTLKIRSTKLEDSAMYFCASGTGYGYTFGSGTRLTVV.

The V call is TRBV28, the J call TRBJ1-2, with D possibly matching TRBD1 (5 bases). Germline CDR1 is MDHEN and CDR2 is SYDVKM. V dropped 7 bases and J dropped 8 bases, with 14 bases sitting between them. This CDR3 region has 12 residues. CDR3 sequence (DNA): TGTGCCAGCAAGGAGCAGGGAGACGGCTACACCTTC. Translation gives CASKEQGDGYTF.

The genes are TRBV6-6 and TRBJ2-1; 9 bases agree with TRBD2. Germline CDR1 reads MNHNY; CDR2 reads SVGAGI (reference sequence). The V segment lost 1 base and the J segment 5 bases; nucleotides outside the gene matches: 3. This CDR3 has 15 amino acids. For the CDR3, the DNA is TGTGCCAGCAGTTACTTTAGCGGGGGAGACAATGAGCAGTTCTTC. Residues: CASSYFSGGDNEQFF.

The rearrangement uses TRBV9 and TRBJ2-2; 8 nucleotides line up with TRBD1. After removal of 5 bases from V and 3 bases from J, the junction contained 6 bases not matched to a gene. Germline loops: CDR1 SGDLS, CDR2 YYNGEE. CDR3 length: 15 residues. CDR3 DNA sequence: TGTGCCAGCAGTGCTCCGACAGGGGACACCGGGGAGCTGTTTTTT. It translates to CASSAPTGDTGELFF.